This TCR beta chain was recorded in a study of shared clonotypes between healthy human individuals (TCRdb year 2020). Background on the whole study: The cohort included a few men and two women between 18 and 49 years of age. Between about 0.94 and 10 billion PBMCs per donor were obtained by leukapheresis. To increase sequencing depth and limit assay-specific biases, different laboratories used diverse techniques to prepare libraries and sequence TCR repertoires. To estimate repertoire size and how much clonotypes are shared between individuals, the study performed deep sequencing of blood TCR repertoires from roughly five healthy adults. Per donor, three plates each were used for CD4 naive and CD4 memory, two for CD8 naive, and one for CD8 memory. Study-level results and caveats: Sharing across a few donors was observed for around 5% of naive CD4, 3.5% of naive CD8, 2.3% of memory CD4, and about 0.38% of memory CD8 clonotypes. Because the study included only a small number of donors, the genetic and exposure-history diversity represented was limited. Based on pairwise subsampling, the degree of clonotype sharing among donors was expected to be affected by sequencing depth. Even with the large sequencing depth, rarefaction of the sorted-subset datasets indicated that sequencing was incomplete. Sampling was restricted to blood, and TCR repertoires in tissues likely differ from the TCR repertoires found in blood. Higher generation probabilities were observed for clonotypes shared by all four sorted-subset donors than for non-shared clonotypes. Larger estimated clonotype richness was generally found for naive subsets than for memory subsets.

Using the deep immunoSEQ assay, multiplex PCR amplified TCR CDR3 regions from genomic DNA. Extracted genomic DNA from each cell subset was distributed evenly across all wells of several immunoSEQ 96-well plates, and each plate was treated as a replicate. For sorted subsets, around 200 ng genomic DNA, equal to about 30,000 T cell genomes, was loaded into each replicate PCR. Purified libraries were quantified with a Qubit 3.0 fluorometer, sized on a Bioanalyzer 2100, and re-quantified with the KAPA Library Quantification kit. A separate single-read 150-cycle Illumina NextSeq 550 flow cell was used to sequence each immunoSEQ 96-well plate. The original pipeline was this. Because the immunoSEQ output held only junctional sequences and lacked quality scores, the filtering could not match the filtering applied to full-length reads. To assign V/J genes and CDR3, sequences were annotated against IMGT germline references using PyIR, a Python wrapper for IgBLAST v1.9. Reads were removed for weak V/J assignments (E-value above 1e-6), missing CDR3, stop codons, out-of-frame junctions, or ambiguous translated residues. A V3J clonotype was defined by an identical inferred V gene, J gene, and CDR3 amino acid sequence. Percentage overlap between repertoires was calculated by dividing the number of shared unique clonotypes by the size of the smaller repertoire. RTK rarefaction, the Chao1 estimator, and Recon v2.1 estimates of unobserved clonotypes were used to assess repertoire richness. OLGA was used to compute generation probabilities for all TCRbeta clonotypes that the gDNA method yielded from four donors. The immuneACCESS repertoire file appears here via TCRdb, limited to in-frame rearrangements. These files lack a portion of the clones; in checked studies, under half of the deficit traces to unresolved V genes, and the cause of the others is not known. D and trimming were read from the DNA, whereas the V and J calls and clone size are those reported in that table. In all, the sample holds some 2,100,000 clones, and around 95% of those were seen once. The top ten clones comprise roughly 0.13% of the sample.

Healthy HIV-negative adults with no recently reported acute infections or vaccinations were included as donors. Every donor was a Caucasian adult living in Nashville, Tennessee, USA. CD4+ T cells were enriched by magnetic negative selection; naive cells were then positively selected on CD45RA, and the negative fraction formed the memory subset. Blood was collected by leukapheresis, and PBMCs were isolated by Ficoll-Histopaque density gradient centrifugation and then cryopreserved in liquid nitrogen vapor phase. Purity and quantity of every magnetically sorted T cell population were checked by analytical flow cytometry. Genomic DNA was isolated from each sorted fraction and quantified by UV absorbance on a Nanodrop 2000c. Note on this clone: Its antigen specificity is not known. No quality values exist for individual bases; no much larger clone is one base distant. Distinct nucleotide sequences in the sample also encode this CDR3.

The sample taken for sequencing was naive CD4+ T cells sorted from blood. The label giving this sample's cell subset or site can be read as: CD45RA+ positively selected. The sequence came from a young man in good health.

In nucleotide form, the sequence is TGTGCCAGCAGCGTTAGCGGTTCCTACAATGAGCAGTTCTTC. It specifies CASSVSGSYNEQFF. Rearrangement joined TRBV9 to TRBJ2-1, with TRBD2 perhaps the D gene, on 6 matching bases. The trim is 2 bases for V and 1 base for J, with a gap of 7 bases between the germline ends. The CDR3 has 14 amino acids, counting the end cysteine and phenylalanine. Just the 42-base CDR3 DNA is kept, in frame starting at base 1. CDR1 SGDLS and CDR2 YYNGEE were looked up in the germline V gene. Outside the CDR3, residues come from the reference TRBV9 and TRBJ2-1 proteins, so the full variable domain is: DSGVTQTPKHLITATGQRVTLRCSPRSGDLSVYWYQQSLDQGLQFLIQYYNGEERAKGNILERFSAQQFPDLHSELNLSSLELGDSALYFCASSVSGSYNEQFFGPGTRLTVL.